This TCR beta chain was recovered during a study of technical replicates of blood from a handful of donors. The CDR3 totals 13 residues. Unmatched junction bases numbered 6, after V lost 9 bases and J lost 7 bases. Germline V gene data show CDR1 as ENHRY and CDR2 as SYGVKD. Generated by immunoSEQ multiplex PCR, the TCRdb table keeps only in-frame clones and is missing some. The sample has more than 65,000 clones; about nine tenths are singletons. The chain combines TRBV10-3 with TRBJ2-1, with TRBD1 matching 10 bases. This TCR was recovered from a human donor in good health. The sample was T cells isolated from PBMCs. The CDR3 bases are TGTGCCATTCGGACAGGGGGATTTAATGAGCAGTTCTTC. Amino acids: CAIRTGGFNEQFF.